The sequence of this T cell receptor (beta chain) was determined in a study of tumor-infiltrating lymphocytes in primary liver carcinoma. Findings of the study overall: Presence in all five tumor regions was observed for only about 7.5-24% of top clones.

A primer in the constant region served to generate TCR beta cDNA from roughly 450 ng of total RNA. Generation of the TCR beta libraries relied on three nested multiplex PCR rounds using slightly modified ARM-PCR. Forward primers for TRBV1-TRBV30 and a C-beta reverse primer served the first two PCR rounds, at approximately 10 cycles each. TCRdb itself ran the multiplex PCR reads through MiXCR, one entry per CDR3 protein. This repertoire shows roughly 190,000 distinct CDR3 sequences, about 82% found once; its top ten account for less than 20%. The CDR3 consists of 13 residues. Germline CDR1 and CDR2: MNHEY and SVGEGT. From unsorted bulk tissue weighing about 17-30 mg, DNA and RNA were co-extracted. In its sample, this clonotype was seen once. What it binds is unknown. At one boundary the junction diverges from the germline segment, which might be a read error.

The receptor's source is a man aged 40-49 years with primary liver carcinoma and hepatitis B virus infection. The sample comprised tumor tissue from primary liver carcinoma. The chain couples TRBV6-2 or TRBV6-3 to TRBJ1-2; D uncertain. DNA for the CDR3: TGTGTCAGCAGCCCCCGGAGCGGCTATGGCTACAGCTTC. It specifies CVSSPRSGYGYSF.